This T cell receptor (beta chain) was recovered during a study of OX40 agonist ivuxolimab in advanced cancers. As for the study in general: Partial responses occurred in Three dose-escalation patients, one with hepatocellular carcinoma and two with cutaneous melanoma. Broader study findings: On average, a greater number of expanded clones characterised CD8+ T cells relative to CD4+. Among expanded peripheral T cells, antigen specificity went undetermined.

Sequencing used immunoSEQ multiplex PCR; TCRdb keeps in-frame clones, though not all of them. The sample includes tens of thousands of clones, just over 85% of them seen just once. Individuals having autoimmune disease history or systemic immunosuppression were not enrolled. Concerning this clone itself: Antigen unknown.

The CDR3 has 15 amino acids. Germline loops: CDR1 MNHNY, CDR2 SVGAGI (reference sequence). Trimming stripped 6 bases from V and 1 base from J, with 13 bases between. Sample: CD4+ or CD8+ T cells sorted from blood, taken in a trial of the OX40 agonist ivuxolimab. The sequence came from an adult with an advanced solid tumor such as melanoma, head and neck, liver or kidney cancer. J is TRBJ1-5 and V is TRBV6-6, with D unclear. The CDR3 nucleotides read TGTGCCAGCAGGGGCGATGAGTTCAGCAATCAGCCCCAGCATTTT. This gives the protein CASRGDEFSNQPQHF.